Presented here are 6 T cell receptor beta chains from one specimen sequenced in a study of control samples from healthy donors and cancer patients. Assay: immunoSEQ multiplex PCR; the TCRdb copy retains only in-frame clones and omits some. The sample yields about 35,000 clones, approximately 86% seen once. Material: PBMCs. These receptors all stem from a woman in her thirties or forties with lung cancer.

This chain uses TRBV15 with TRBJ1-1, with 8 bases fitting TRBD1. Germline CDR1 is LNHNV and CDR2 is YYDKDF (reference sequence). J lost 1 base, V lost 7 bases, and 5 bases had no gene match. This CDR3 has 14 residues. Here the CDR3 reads CATKSDRANTEAFF. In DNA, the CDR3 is TGTGCCACCAAGTCGGACAGGGCGAACACTGAAGCTTTCTTT.

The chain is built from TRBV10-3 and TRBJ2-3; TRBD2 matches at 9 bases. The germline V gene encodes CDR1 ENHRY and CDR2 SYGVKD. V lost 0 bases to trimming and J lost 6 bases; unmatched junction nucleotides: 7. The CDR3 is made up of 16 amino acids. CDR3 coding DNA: TGTGCCATCAGTGAGTCGGCGCGGGGGGGCCAGGATACGCAGTATTTT. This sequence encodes CAISESARGGQDTQYF.

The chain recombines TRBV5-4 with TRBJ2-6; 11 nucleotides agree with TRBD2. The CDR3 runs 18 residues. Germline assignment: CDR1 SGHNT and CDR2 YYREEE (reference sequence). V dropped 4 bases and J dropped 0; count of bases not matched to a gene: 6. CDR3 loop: CASSQGLAGRSGANVLTF. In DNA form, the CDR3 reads TGTGCCAGCAGCCAAGGACTAGCGGGTCGCTCTGGGGCCAACGTCCTGACTTTC. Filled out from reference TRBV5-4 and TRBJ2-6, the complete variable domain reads ETGVTQSPTHLIKTRGQQVTLRCSSQSGHNTVSWYQQALGQGPQFIFQYYREEENGRGNFPPRFSGLQFPNYSSELNVNALELDDSALYLCASSQGLAGRSGANVLTFGAGSRLTVL.

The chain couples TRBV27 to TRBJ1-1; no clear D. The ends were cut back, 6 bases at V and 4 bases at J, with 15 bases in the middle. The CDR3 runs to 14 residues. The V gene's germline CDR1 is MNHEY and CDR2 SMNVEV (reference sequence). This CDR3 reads CASSPLASGTEAFF. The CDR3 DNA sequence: TGTGCCAGCAGCCCCCTCGCGAGTGGCACTGAAGCTTTCTTT.

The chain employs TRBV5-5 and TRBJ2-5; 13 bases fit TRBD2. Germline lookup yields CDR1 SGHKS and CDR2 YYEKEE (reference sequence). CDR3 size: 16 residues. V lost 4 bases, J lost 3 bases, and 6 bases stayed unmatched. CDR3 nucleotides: TGTGCCAGCAGCCCTCTCGGACTAGCGGGGGAAGAGACCCAGTACTTC. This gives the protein CASSPLGLAGEETQYF.

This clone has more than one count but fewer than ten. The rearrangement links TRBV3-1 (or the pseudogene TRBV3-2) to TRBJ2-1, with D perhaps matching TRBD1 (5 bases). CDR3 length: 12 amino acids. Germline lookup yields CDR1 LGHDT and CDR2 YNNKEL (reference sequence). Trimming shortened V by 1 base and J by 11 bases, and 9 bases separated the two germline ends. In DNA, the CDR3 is TGTGCCAGCAGCCAAGCCCGGACACAGCAGTTCTTC. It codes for CASSQARTQQFF.